This T cell receptor beta chain was retrieved from a study of OX40 agonist ivuxolimab in advanced cancers. About the research overall: Melanoma, hepatocellular carcinoma, head and neck or renal cell cancer occurred in dose-escalation patients. The study, taken as a whole, reports: Fewer expanded clones were found on average in CD4+ than in CD8+ T cells. Clonal expansion by week 6 occurred in CD4+ and CD8+ blood T cells (at 0.1 to 3.0 mg/kg).

Assay used: immunoSEQ multiplex PCR; TCRdb lists only in-frame clones, some missing. The sample shows about 43,000 clones, around 88% of them seen only once. A note on this clone: Its antigen remains unknown.

The CDR3 spans 15 residues. Trimming cost V 1 base and J 3 bases, with 11 bases left between them. Germline V gene sequence: CDR1 SGHRS, CDR2 YFSETQ. This chain uses TRBV5-1 with TRBJ1-5; TRBD1 might be the D (6 bases). The TCR was taken from an adult with an advanced solid tumor such as melanoma, head and neck, liver or kidney cancer. This specimen was CD4+ or CD8+ T cells sorted from blood, taken in a trial of the OX40 agonist ivuxolimab. CDR3 DNA: TGCGCCAGCAGCTTGTTGGGGGCAGTCAATCAGCCCCAGCATTTT. Translation: CASSLLGAVNQPQHF.